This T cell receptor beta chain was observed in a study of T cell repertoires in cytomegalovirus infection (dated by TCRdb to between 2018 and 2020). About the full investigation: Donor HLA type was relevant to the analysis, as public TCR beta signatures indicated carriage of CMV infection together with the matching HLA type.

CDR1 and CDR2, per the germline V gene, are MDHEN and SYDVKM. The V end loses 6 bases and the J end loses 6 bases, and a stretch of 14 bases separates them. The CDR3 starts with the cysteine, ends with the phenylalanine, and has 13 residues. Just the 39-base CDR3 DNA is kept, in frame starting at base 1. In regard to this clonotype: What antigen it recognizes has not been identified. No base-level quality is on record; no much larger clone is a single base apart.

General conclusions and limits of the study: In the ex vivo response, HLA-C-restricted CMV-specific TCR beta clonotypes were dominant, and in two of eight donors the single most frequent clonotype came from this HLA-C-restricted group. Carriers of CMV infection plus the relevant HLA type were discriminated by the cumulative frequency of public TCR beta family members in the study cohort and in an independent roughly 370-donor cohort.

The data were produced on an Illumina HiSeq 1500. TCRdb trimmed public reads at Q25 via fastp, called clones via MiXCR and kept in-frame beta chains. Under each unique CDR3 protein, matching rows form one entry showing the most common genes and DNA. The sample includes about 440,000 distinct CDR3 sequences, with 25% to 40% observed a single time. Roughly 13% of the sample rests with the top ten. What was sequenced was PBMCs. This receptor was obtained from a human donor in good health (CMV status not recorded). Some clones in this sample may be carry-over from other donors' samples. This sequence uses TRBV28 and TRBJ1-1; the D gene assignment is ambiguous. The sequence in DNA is TGTGCCAGCAGCCTAAACGAGGGAGCTGAAGCTTTCTTT. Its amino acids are CASSLNEGAEAFF.